This passage covers 22 T cell receptor beta chains from one sample sequenced in a study of response to subunit inactivated influenza vaccine (dated by TCRdb to between 2017 and 2018). The sample's time point label, decoded: 45 to 55 days after influenza vaccine administration. Libraries were prepared through RT-PCR. Sequencing relied on an Illumina HiSeq 2500. TCRdb trimmed public reads at Q25 via fastp, called clones via MiXCR and kept in-frame beta chains. Each record represents a unique CDR3 protein, reported with the most common genes and DNA among its rows. Within this sample are about 480,000 distinct CDR3 sequences, with 10% to 15% of them counted one time only. Around 13% of the sample rests with the top ten. The sequences come from PBMCs from blood, collected roughly 45 days after vaccination. These receptors were collected from a man aged 45 to 65 who received an inactivated influenza vaccine. Donor details come from another sample of the same person, matched by shared clones.

The chain couples TRBV20-1 to TRBJ1-5; no clear D gene. This CDR3 has 12 residues. Trimming pared 3 bases from V and 3 bases from J, leaving 6 bases between. Germline CDR1 is DFQATT and CDR2 is SNEGSKA (reference sequence). As DNA, the CDR3 is TGCAGTGCTAGTCCCTTCAATCAGCCCCAGCATTTT. As protein: CSASPFNQPQHF.

In this sample, this clonotype turned up many times. At one boundary the junction diverges from the germline segment, which might be a read error. The chain uses TRBV5-1 and TRBJ2-1; 7 bases map to TRBD2. The CDR3 runs to 15 residues. The germline gives CDR1 SGHRS, CDR2 YFSETQ. The CDR3 DNA sequence: TGTGCCAGCAGCTCGGGGGGAGGCTCCTACAATGAGCAGTTCTTC. Its translation is CASSSGGGSYNEQFF.

CDR3 protein: CASSWTRDGYTEAFF. The CDR3 DNA reads as TGTGCCAGCAGCTGGACCCGGGACGGGTACACTGAAGCTTTCTTT. This chain joins TRBV7-2 and TRBJ1-1, with D maybe TRBD1 (5 bases). The germline gives CDR1 SGHTA, CDR2 FQGNSA. The CDR3 contains 15 residues. V was clipped by 4 bases and J by 3 bases, with 15 bases between them.

The chain uses TRBV7-9 and TRBJ1-2; D call uncertain. V was cut by 2 bases and J by 3 bases, with 13 bases left in between. Looked up from germline, CDR1 is SEHNR and CDR2 is FQNEAQ (reference sequence). The CDR3 loop spans 15 amino acids. The CDR3 bases are TGTGCCAGCAGCTTATCCTCCGGGGAATACTATGGCTACACCTTC. As protein: CASSLSSGEYYGYTF.

V usage is TRBV29-1 and J usage is TRBJ1-1; D is ambiguous. The V end lost 2 bases, the J end lost 3 bases, and 7 bases lay between the germline ends. Germline lookup yields CDR1 SQVTM and CDR2 ANQGSEA. CDR3 length: 12 residues. As DNA, the CDR3 is TGCAGCGTTGAAAGGGCGGACACTGAAGCTTTCTTT. Amino acids: CSVERADTEAFF.

This clonotype was observed a handful of times. The chain carries TRBV6-2 or TRBV6-3 and TRBJ2-2; D is uncertain. V lost 0 bases and J lost 7, with 9 bases in between. The CDR3 spans 14 residues. From germline, CDR1 is MNHEY and CDR2 SVGEGT. CDR3 nucleotide sequence: TGTGCCAGCAGTTACTCTAGGCGAAGCGGGGAGCTGTTTTTT. It yields the protein CASSYSRRSGELFF.

This sequence joins TRBV5-1 and TRBJ2-7; a weak D match, TRBD2 (5 bases). Looked up from germline, CDR1 is SGHRS and CDR2 is YFSETQ. V lost 5 bases and J 1 base, leaving 16 bases between the germline ends. The CDR3 is 15 amino acids. CDR3 sequence (DNA): TGCGCCAGCAGGGAGCGACGGGAATTATCCTACGAGCAGTACTTC. Translation: CASRERRELSYEQYF.

This chain connects TRBV10-3 to TRBJ2-3, with 9 bases aligning to TRBD1. Losses at the gene ends were 5 bases for V and 3 bases for J; bases not matched to a gene: 9. Germline CDR1 is ENHRY and CDR2 is SYGVKD. CDR3 length: 16 amino acids. The CDR3 nucleotides are TGTGCCATCAGTCCGGGGACAGGGTTGAGAACAGATACGCAGTATTTT. Translated, it gives CAISPGTGLRTDTQYF.

The J gene is TRBJ2-4, the V gene TRBV6-6; TRBD2 aligns across 13 bases. Germline lookup yields CDR1 MNHNY and CDR2 SVGAGI (reference sequence). V shed 8 bases, J shed 1 base, and the junction held 8 bases outside the gene matches. The CDR3 is 17 amino acids. CDR3 coding DNA: TGTGCCAGCGGTACTAGCGGGAGGGCCGGTGCCAAAAACATTCAGTACTTC. Translation gives CASGTSGRAGAKNIQYF.

The chain links TRBV20-1 to TRBJ2-7; the D gene is possibly TRBD2 (5 bases). This CDR3 is 13 amino acids long. Trimming took 1 base from V and 6 from J, leaving 13 bases between them. Germline V lookup: CDR1 DFQATT, CDR2 SNEGSKA (reference sequence). The CDR3 DNA is TGCAGTGCTAGAGGTGTCCATGAGGGCGAGCAGTACTTC. Translating it yields CSARGVHEGEQYF.

This clonotype was detected ten times or more. The chain links TRBV24-1 to TRBJ2-2; 7 bases match TRBD1. Trimming cost V 3 bases and J 0 bases; bases outside gene matches: 0. CDR1 and CDR2 from the germline V gene are KGHDR and SFDVKD. The CDR3 covers 15 residues. In DNA form, the CDR3 reads TGTGCCACCAGTGATGGGACAGCGAACACCGGGGAGCTGTTTTTT. Translation gives CATSDGTANTGELFF.

The gene calls are TRBV29-1 and TRBJ1-4; D gene ambiguous. Trimming stripped 6 bases from V and 3 bases from J, with 5 bases between. This CDR3 comprises 11 residues. Germline V gene lookup returns CDR1 SQVTM and CDR2 ANQGSEA. The CDR3 here is CSVLSNEKLFF. In nucleotides, the CDR3 is TGCAGCGTCCTCTCTAATGAAAAACTGTTTTTT.

This sequence joins TRBV28 and TRBJ2-5, with D possibly matching TRBD2 (5 bases). Germline CDR1 reads MDHEN; CDR2 reads SYDVKM. CDR3 length: 13 amino acids. The V end was cut by 3 bases, the J end by 5 bases, with 10 bases between. CDR3 in DNA: TGTGCCAGCAGTTTCGGGAACGGGGAGACCCAGTACTTC. Amino acid sequence: CASSFGNGETQYF. Together with reference TRBV28 and TRBJ2-5, the CDR3 gives the full variable domain: DVKVTQSSRYLVKRTGEKVFLECVQDMDHENMFWYRQDPGLGLRLIYFSYDVKMKEKGDIPEGYSVSREKKERFSLILESASTNQTSMYLCASSFGNGETQYFGPGTRLLVL.

The V gene is TRBV20-1, the J gene TRBJ2-5, with 7 bases matching TRBD1. The CDR3 is 12 amino acids. Germline V gene sequence: CDR1 DFQATT, CDR2 SNEGSKA (reference sequence). Unmatched junction bases numbered 3, after V lost 4 bases and J lost 4 bases. The CDR3 DNA is TGCAGTGCTACCTACAGGGGAGAGACCCAGTACTTC. Translating gives CSATYRGETQYF.

This clonotype showed up just a few times. The chain carries TRBV10-3 and TRBJ1-5; D may be TRBD1 (6 bases). CDR3 length equals 17 residues. Trimming removed 0 bases at V and 2 bases at J, with 14 bases between. Looked up from germline, CDR1 is ENHRY and CDR2 is SYGVKD. CDR3 nucleotide sequence: TGTGCCATCAGTGAGTCCCCGCCGGGGGGCGGCAATCAGCCCCAGCATTTT. The encoded protein is CAISESPPGGGNQPQHF.

This clonotype was seen only a few times. V gene TRBV25-1 combines with J gene TRBJ1-5; the D is unclear. There are 13 residues in the CDR3. V was clipped by 4 bases and J by 7 bases, with 11 bases between them. The germline V gene has CDR1 MGHDK and CDR2 SYGVNS. For the CDR3, the DNA is TGTGCCAGCAGTGCTGGGTTAGAACAGCCCCAGCATTTT. Translated: CASSAGLEQPQHF. Full variable domain (rest looked up from reference TRBV25-1 and TRBJ1-5): EADIYQTPRYLVIGTGKKITLECSQTMGHDKMYWYQQDPGMELHLIHYSYGVNSTEKGDLSSESTVSRIRTEHFPLTLESARPSHTSQYLCASSAGLEQPQHFGDGTRLSIL.

To note about this clonotype: The junction and the germline gene differ at one end; a read error may be behind it. J is TRBJ2-3 and V is TRBV4-3; D gene uncertain. The CDR3 covers 14 residues. Germline CDR1 LGHNA, CDR2 YSLEER. The CDR3 DNA sequence: TGCGCCAGCAGCCAAATACTGAGCACAGATATGCAGTATTTT. Its protein product is CASSQILSTDMQYF.

V gene TRBV5-1 combines with J gene TRBJ2-7, with D perhaps TRBD1 (5 bases). This CDR3 is built from 13 residues. Germline CDR1 SGHRS, CDR2 YFSETQ. V lost 5 bases and J 3 bases, leaving 12 bases between the germline ends. CDR3 coding DNA: TGCGCCAGCAGGTCCCAGGGCTTCTACGAGCAGTACTTC. It yields the protein CASRSQGFYEQYF. The variable domain in full, completed from reference TRBV5-1 and TRBJ2-7, reads KAGVTQTPRYLIKTRGQQVTLSCSPISGHRSVSWYQQTPGQGLQFLFEYFSETQRNKGNFPGRFSGRQFSNSRSEMNVSTLELGDSALYLCASRSQGFYEQYFGPGTRLTVT.

The CDR3 region has the DNA TGCAGTGCTAGTGCGTCCAAGGGCAATCAGCCCCAGCATTTT. Its translation is CSASASKGNQPQHF. The rearrangement links TRBV20-1 to TRBJ1-5; D is undetermined. CDR3 size: 14 residues. Trimming removed 3 bases from V and 2 bases from J, with 11 bases in between. Germline V CDR1 and CDR2: DFQATT, SNEGSKA (reference sequence).

Many counts were recorded for this clonotype. The J gene is TRBJ2-3, the V gene TRBV5-1; 11 bases line up with TRBD2. J lost 2 bases, V lost 4 bases, and 6 bases had no gene match. The germline CDR1 and CDR2 sequences are SGHRS and YFSETQ. This CDR3 comprises 16 residues. CDR3 sequence reads: CASSPGTSGNTDTQYF. Here the CDR3 DNA reads TGCGCCAGCAGCCCCGGGACTAGCGGTAACACAGATACGCAGTATTTT.

This clonotype was counted many times. The chain is built from TRBV18 and TRBJ1-1, with D uncertain. The CDR3 is 14 residues long. Germline V gives CDR1 KGHSH, CDR2 LQKENI. V lost 3 bases and J 6 bases, leaving 14 bases between the germline ends. The CDR3 spells CASSPKTGFAEAFF. The DNA for the CDR3 is TGTGCCAGCTCACCGAAGACGGGTTTCGCTGAAGCTTTCTTT.

The V call is TRBV3-1, the J call TRBJ2-1; 8 bases fit TRBD1. The junction had 14 bases not matched to a gene; V was cut back by 4 bases and J by 9 bases. Looked up from germline, CDR1 is LGHDT and CDR2 is YNNKEL (reference sequence). The CDR3 covers 16 residues. The CDR3 region is CASSLNLGQGAREQFF. The CDR3 region has the DNA TGTGCCAGCAGCCTAAACCTAGGGCAGGGGGCGCGTGAGCAGTTCTTC.